One and the same sample provided the 16 T cell receptor beta chains below, sequenced in a study of shared clonotypes between healthy human individuals. Sequenced by immunoSEQ multiplex PCR; TCRdb stores in-frame clones only, minus some. The table records over 2 million clones, 85% to 95% of them present only once. Source material: naive CD4+ T cells sorted from blood. Sample subset: CD45RA+ positively selected. These receptors were taken from a man between 18 and 35 years old in good health.

The V and J genes are TRBV5-1 and TRBJ2-5; the D gene is possibly TRBD1 (6 bases). Trimming removed 4 bases from V and 5 bases from J, with 15 bases in between. The CDR3 spans 14 residues. The germline V gene encodes CDR1 SGHRS and CDR2 YFSETQ. The CDR3 DNA sequence: TGCGCCAGCAGCCCGAACAGGGTCGGGGAGACCCAGTACTTC. Translated, it gives CASSPNRVGETQYF.

The V and J genes are TRBV6-4 and TRBJ2-3, with TRBD2 identical over 9 bases. From germline, CDR1 is MRHNA and CDR2 SNTAGT. V shed 4 bases, J shed 3 bases, and the junction held 5 bases outside the gene matches. CDR3 size: 15 residues. The CDR3 protein is CASSVGLARTDTQYF. The DNA of the CDR3 is TGTGCCAGCAGTGTCGGACTAGCGAGAACAGATACGCAGTATTTT.

The gene calls are TRBV27 and TRBJ2-1; 11 bases are shared with TRBD2. Germline V gives CDR1 MNHEY, CDR2 SMNVEV (reference sequence). The ends lost 7 bases at V and 7 bases at J; junction bases unmatched: 12. CDR3 length equals 16 residues. CDR3 amino acids: CASTNYLAGGLNEQFF. DNA for the CDR3: TGTGCCAGCACGAACTACTTAGCGGGGGGGCTTAATGAGCAGTTCTTC.

The rearrangement uses TRBV5-4 and TRBJ2-2; 11 bases are shared with TRBD2. Germline lookup yields CDR1 SGHNT and CDR2 YYREEE (reference sequence). V was pared by 4 bases and J by 4 bases, with 3 bases of the junction left unmatched. The length of the CDR3 is 15 residues. Here the CDR3 DNA reads TGTGCCAGCAGCGCCACTAGCGGGGGCACCGGGGAGCTGTTTTTT. Encoded protein: CASSATSGGTGELFF.

The table lists this clone with a count of one. The chain is built from TRBV10-1 and TRBJ2-7; 8 nucleotides match TRBD2. The junction had 6 bases not matched to a gene; V was cut back by 9 bases and J by 2 bases. Germline loops: CDR1 WNHNN, CDR2 SYGVQD (reference sequence). The CDR3 has 13 residues. The CDR3 sequence is CASQTSDPYEQYF. As DNA, the CDR3 is TGCGCCAGTCAGACTAGCGATCCCTACGAGCAGTACTTC.

The genes are TRBV2 and TRBJ2-5; D is possibly TRBD1 (5 bases). Between the trimmed V and J ends, which lost 6 bases and 5 bases, there was a span of 13 bases. In germline, CDR1 is SNHLY, CDR2 FYNNEI. CDR3 length: 13 amino acids. The CDR3 DNA reads as TGTGCCAGCAGGTTCGACAGTACGGAGACCCAGTACTTC. It translates to CASRFDSTETQYF.

Comment on this clone: Additional DNA sequences in this sample encode the identical CDR3. V is TRBV7-9 and J is TRBJ1-4; 10 positions agree with TRBD1. With 5 bases clipped from V and 8 bases from J, the junction kept 8 bases outside the gene matches. Germline V CDR1 and CDR2: SEHNR, FQNEAQ (reference sequence). The CDR3 contains 15 residues. For the CDR3, the DNA is TGTGCCAGCAGCCCCGGGACAGGGGTTGGAGAAAAACTGTTTTTT. This codes for CASSPGTGVGEKLFF.

This chain links TRBV6-5 with TRBJ1-3; D gene ambiguous. Germline values: CDR1 MNHEY, CDR2 SVGAGI. V lost 2 bases, J lost 0 bases, and 8 bases lay in between. CDR3 size: 15 residues. CDR3: CASSYGVSSGNTIYF. For the CDR3, the DNA is TGTGCCAGCAGTTACGGGGTATCCTCTGGAAACACCATATATTTT.

This rearrangement joins TRBV5-6 to TRBJ1-3; D not certain. This CDR3 spans 15 amino acids. Germline loops: CDR1 SGHDT, CDR2 YYEEEE. Trimming left V 0 bases short and J 0 bases short, with 7 bases between. CDR3 nucleotide sequence: TGTGCCAGCAGCTTGGGCGGGCGCTCTGGAAACACCATATATTTT. Translated, it gives CASSLGGRSGNTIYF.

V is TRBV19 and J is TRBJ2-1, with TRBD2 matching 13 bases. V lost 6 bases and J lost 4; bases outside the gene matches: 6. The CDR3 loop spans 16 amino acids. CDR1 and CDR2 (germline): LNHDA, SQIVND (reference sequence). CDR3 nucleotides: TGTGCCAGTAGGGAGGGACTAGCGGGGACTTACAATGAGCAGTTCTTC. Residues: CASREGLAGTYNEQFF.

This chain joins TRBV9 and TRBJ2-1, with a possible D match to TRBD2 (5 bases). CDR1 is SGDLS and CDR2 is YYNGEE in the germline V gene. The CDR3 has 16 residues. V lost 4 bases to trimming and J lost 4 bases, with 18 bases between them. CDR3: CASSTSPSGAYNEQFF. The CDR3 DNA reads TGTGCCAGCAGCACCTCCCCCAGCGGAGCATACAATGAGCAGTTCTTC.

The chain uses TRBV9 and TRBJ2-7; TRBD2 matches 9 bases. The CDR3 is 16 amino acids. The J segment lost 1 base and the V segment lost 0 bases, leaving 5 bases of the junction unmatched. The germline gives CDR1 SGDLS, CDR2 YYNGEE. The CDR3 is CASSVVSLAGSYEQYF. CDR3 nucleotide sequence: TGTGCCAGCAGCGTAGTTAGTCTAGCGGGGTCCTACGAGCAGTACTTC. Full variable domain (outside the CDR3, taken from reference TRBV9 and TRBJ2-7): DSGVTQTPKHLITATGQRVTLRCSPRSGDLSVYWYQQSLDQGLQFLIQYYNGEERAKGNILERFSAQQFPDLHSELNLSSLELGDSALYFCASSVVSLAGSYEQYFGPGTRLTVT.

The genes are TRBV18 and TRBJ2-5; possibly TRBD1 or TRBD2 for D (5 bases each). Germline CDR1 KGHSH, CDR2 LQKENI. The CDR3 runs 15 residues. V was trimmed by 1 base and J by 2 bases, leaving 11 bases between them. CDR3 sequence (DNA): TGTGCCAGCTCACCACTCCGGGGCTTACAAGAGACCCAGTACTTC. Translating gives CASSPLRGLQETQYF.

As regards this clone: Within the sample, other DNA sequences also encode this same CDR3. The chain employs TRBV30 and TRBJ2-2; the D is unclear. Germline V gene lookup returns CDR1 GTSNPN and CDR2 SVGIG (reference sequence). Trimming shortened V by 0 bases and J by 7 bases, and 3 bases separated the two germline ends. This CDR3 is 11 amino acids long. CDR3 bases: TGTGCCTGGAGTGTAATCGGGGAGCTGTTTTTT. Amino acid sequence: CAWSVIGELFF.

The chain is built from TRBV6-5 and TRBJ2-1; D may be TRBD1 (6 bases). The CDR3 totals 13 residues. The germline gives CDR1 MNHEY, CDR2 SVGAGI. Trimming removed 6 bases from V and 2 bases from J, with 8 bases in between. The CDR3 region has the DNA TGTGCCAGCAGCTGGACAGCCTACAATGAGCAGTTCTTC. Translating it yields CASSWTAYNEQFF.

This chain uses TRBV2 with TRBJ1-6; D not resolved. The V gene's germline CDR1 is SNHLY and CDR2 FYNNEI. The CDR3 consists of 12 residues. The ends were cut back, 6 bases at V and 4 bases at J, with 4 bases in the middle. Written as DNA, the CDR3 is TGTGCCAGCAGACAGTATAATTCACCCCTCCACTTT. This codes for CASRQYNSPLHF.